Following are 9 T cell receptor beta chains from one sample sequenced in a study of cytomegalovirus exposure and HLA in healthy donors. PCR used 60 Vbeta primers and 13 Jbeta primers. Repertoires were generated with immunoSEQ multiplex PCR, while TCRdb's copy carries only in-frame clones and drops some. This table has around 200,000 clones, 75% to 90% appearing once. The sequenced material came from PBMCs. These receptors all come from a young woman in good health and CMV-seronegative.

The V gene is TRBV27, the J gene TRBJ1-1; 8 nucleotides line up with TRBD1. After removal of 6 bases from V and 5 bases from J, the junction contained 11 bases not matched to a gene. The CDR3 has 15 residues. Germline CDR1 reads MNHEY; CDR2 reads SMNVEV (reference sequence). CDR3 region: CASRLRYRGGTEAFF. The CDR3 DNA follows: TGTGCCAGCAGACTCCGTTACAGGGGGGGGACTGAAGCTTTCTTT.

This clone came up a few times. This sequence joins TRBV5-1 and TRBJ2-2; 7 positions match TRBD2. V gave up 2 bases and J gave up 5 bases; unmatched junction bases: 9. Germline CDR1 and CDR2: SGHRS and YFSETQ. The CDR3 is 16 residues long. The CDR3 DNA follows: TGCGCCAGCAGCTTAACGGGGGGAGCCGTTACCGGGGAGCTGTTTTTT. Residues: CASSLTGGAVTGELFF.

The gene calls are TRBV2 and TRBJ2-7; 7 bases align to TRBD2. Germline CDR1 is SNHLY and CDR2 is FYNNEI. Unmatched junction bases numbered 8, after V lost 8 bases and J lost 4 bases. The CDR3 is 13 residues long. The chain's CDR3 is CASGGGNTYEQYF. The CDR3 coding sequence is TGTGCCAGCGGGGGGGGGAATACTTACGAGCAGTACTTC. The variable domain in full, with the rest retrieved from reference TRBV2 and TRBJ2-7, is EPEVTQTPSHQVTQMGQEVILRCVPISNHLYFYWYRQILGQKVEFLVSFYNNEISEKSEIFDDQFSVERPDGSNFTLKIRSTKLEDSAMYFCASGGGNTYEQYFGPGTRLTVT.

The V and J genes are TRBV29-1 and TRBJ2-3, with D perhaps TRBD1 (6 bases). Germline CDR1 and CDR2: SQVTM and ANQGSEA. V lost 6 bases to trimming and J lost 6 bases, with 16 bases between them. The CDR3 runs 13 residues. The CDR3 DNA is TGCAGCGTACGGGACACCTGGTCGGATACGCAGTATTTT. This encodes CSVRDTWSDTQYF.

The V call is TRBV5-8, the J call TRBJ1-3; D remains ambiguous. V was pared by 0 bases and J by 0 bases, with 10 bases between. This CDR3 has 16 amino acids. Looked up from germline, CDR1 is SGHTS and CDR2 is YDEGEE. The CDR3 region has the DNA TGTGCCAGCAGCTTGGGGTTCAGCGTCTCTGGAAACACCATATATTTT. It codes for CASSLGFSVSGNTIYF.

The chain employs TRBV2 and TRBJ2-3; possibly TRBD1 for D (5 bases). This CDR3 is 14 amino acids long. Looked up from germline, CDR1 is SNHLY and CDR2 is FYNNEI. Deletions cut 1 base from V and 2 bases from J, with 7 bases between. The chain's CDR3 is CASSEVTDTDTQYF. The CDR3 coding sequence is TGTGCCAGCAGTGAAGTGACAGACACAGATACGCAGTATTTT.

This rearrangement joins TRBV7-8 to TRBJ2-1, with a tentative D call TRBD1 (6 bases). The CDR3 loop spans 15 amino acids. CDR1 and CDR2 from the germline V gene are SGHVS and FQNEAQ. Trimming cost V 6 bases and J 3 bases, with 15 bases left between them. The CDR3 DNA reads TGTGCCAGCAGATTACAGGGAACCCTCTACAATGAGCAGTTCTTC. It codes for CASRLQGTLYNEQFF.

This clone was seen only once. The J gene is TRBJ2-7, the V gene TRBV11-2; 9 bases fit TRBD1. Germline trimming cut 5 bases from V and 7 bases from J; bases unmatched to any gene: 12. This CDR3 has 15 residues. Germline lookup yields CDR1 SGHAT and CDR2 FQNNGV. The CDR3 DNA sequence: TGTGCCAGCAGCCAACCATCCGGGACAGGGAGAGAGCAGTACTTC. Residues: CASSQPSGTGREQYF.

This sequence joins TRBV7-9 and TRBJ2-5, with 8 bases aligning to TRBD1. Germline loops: CDR1 SEHNR, CDR2 FQNEAQ (reference sequence). Trimming removed 5 bases from V and 5 bases from J; junction bases left unmatched: 4. This CDR3 has 13 amino acids. CDR3 region: CASSRGQAETQYF. The CDR3 DNA follows: TGTGCCAGCAGCAGGGGACAGGCGGAGACCCAGTACTTC.